The present T cell receptor beta chain was sequenced within a study of type 1 regulatory T cells. MiXCR, run by TCRdb on the reads, gives a single entry per CDR3 protein. The sample carries some 21,000 distinct CDR3 sequences, approximately 51% recorded once. Comments on this clonotype: Its target is not known.

Germline V lookup: CDR1 LNHDA, CDR2 SQIVND (reference sequence). CDR3 size: 14 residues. V shed 5 bases, J shed 4 bases, and the junction held 8 bases outside the gene matches. The sequenced sample was cultured T cells, either the whole culture or a sorted T cell fraction (not recorded which). The TCR was taken from a human donor in good health. V usage is TRBV19 and J usage is TRBJ2-7, with TRBD2 matching over 7 bases. CDR3 bases: TGTGCCAGTAGTCGGACTAGTTTCATGTACGAGCAGTACTTC. Residues: CASSRTSFMYEQYF.